This T cell receptor beta chain comes out of a study of blood T cell repertoires in COVID-19 (dated by TCRdb to between 2020 and 2021). About the full investigation: The collaborator samples originated in the United States, Italy and Spain and spanned the acute and convalescent phases of COVID-19. Where available, HLA class I and class II types were obtained from metadata supplied by the sample provider rather than from assay-based typing. A de-identified subject ID, COVID-19 status, age in years and sex were almost always included in the sample metadata. Samples came from the ongoing ImmuneRACE study (first 160 participants) plus 1,254 subjects from 6 global collaborators. Subjects who had been exposed to COVID-19, were actively infected with it, or had recovered from it provided the deeply sampled blood TCRbeta repertoires that made up the dataset. The prospective study material was composed of cDNA or gDNA derived from T cells, B-cell-depleted T cells, or PBMCs. The repertoires were released in a freely available public database intended as a resource for research on the immune response to SARS-CoV-2. What the work shows at the level of the full study, not this receptor alone: The amount of clinical and demographic metadata varied by source and participant and was provided uncurated.

V is pared back by 6 bases and J by 6 bases, with 18 bases lying between the germline termini. The germline V gene (reference sequence) provides CDR1 SGHNT and CDR2 YYREEE. Including the terminal cysteine and phenylalanine, the CDR3 comprises 14 residues. Only the CDR3 region is kept as DNA, spanning 42 bases read in frame from base 1. Each collaborating institution followed its own protocols to collect whole blood in K2EDTA tubes. Collaborator samples were shipped for TCRbeta analysis as frozen whole blood, isolated PBMCs, or DNA extracted from either sample type. The immunoSEQ Assay, a bias-controlled multiplex PCR, was used to amplify TCRbeta CDR3 regions from genomic DNA. On the authors' methods: Within the assay, amplification of reference gene primers was used to estimate how many nucleated cells each sample contained. Sequence reads were collapsed and filtered to measure the absolute abundance of every unique TCRbeta CDR3 rearrangement. For each sample, productive Simpson clonality was calculated as the square root of Simpson's diversity index across productive rearrangements. TCRdb obtained this table from immuneACCESS and retained in-frame rearrangements with V and J assigned. These tables miss some clones; where compared with another copy, unresolved V genes account for less than half of the shortfall, and the remainder is unexplained. The DNA gave D and trimming, while V, J and clone size come from that table. The sample data list about 440,000 clones, and about 89% of these were observed just once. The ten largest clonotypes hold about 4.5% of the sample.

With respect to this clone: Its antigen remains undetermined. No base-level quality is on record; no much larger clone is a single base apart.

The sample taken for sequencing was peripheral blood. This clonotype originated in a woman aged 25-40 years with acute or convalescent COVID-19. Recombination linked TRBV5-4 to TRBJ1-2; the D gene is unclear. The CDR3 reads as follows: CASIPVESADGYTF. The DNA reads TGTGCCAGCATCCCGGTGGAATCAGCGGATGGCTACACCTTC.